A single sample gave rise to the 25 T cell receptor beta chains below, sequenced in a study of cytomegalovirus exposure and HLA in healthy donors. The primer mix had 60 Vbeta and 13 Jbeta primers. The method was immunoSEQ multiplex PCR; TCRdb's version includes in-frame clones alone and lacks a portion of them. The sample has fewer than 250,000 clones. Specimen: PBMCs. The receptors stem from a woman between 25 and 40 years old in good health and CMV-seropositive.

The V call is TRBV19, the J call TRBJ1-1, with D unresolved. The CDR3 loop spans 15 amino acids. The ends were cut back, 6 bases at V and 1 base at J, with 15 bases in the middle. The germline V gene has CDR1 LNHDA and CDR2 SQIVND (reference sequence). The CDR3 region is CASRKADGGNTEAFF. The CDR3 region has the DNA TGTGCCAGTAGGAAAGCGGACGGTGGGAACACTGAAGCTTTCTTT.

The chain uses TRBV2 and TRBJ2-1; a possible D gene is TRBD1 (6 bases). V lost 6 bases, J lost 10 bases, and 10 bases lay in between. This CDR3 is 11 amino acids long. Germline CDR1 SNHLY, CDR2 FYNNEI. The CDR3: CASRGAPEQFF. The CDR3 DNA sequence: TGTGCCAGCAGGGGGGCACCAGAGCAGTTCTTC.

This chain uses TRBV29-1 with TRBJ1-2; weak D call: TRBD1 (5 bases). CDR1 is SQVTM and CDR2 is ANQGSEA in the germline V gene. The CDR3 sequence is 16 residues long. Trimming left V 0 bases short and J 0 bases short, with 14 bases between. The CDR3 reads CSVEDPQGWANYGYTF. The CDR3 bases are TGCAGCGTTGAAGATCCCCAGGGTTGGGCTAACTATGGCTACACCTTC.

The chain combines TRBV5-6 with TRBJ1-4; D uncertain. The CDR3 runs to 16 residues. Trimming removed 7 bases from V and 2 bases from J, with 18 bases in between. Germline-derived CDR1 and CDR2 are SGHDT and YYEEEE. The CDR3 sequence: CASSGVPRGTNEKLFF. The CDR3 DNA follows: TGTGCCAGCTCCGGGGTCCCCCGAGGGACTAATGAAAAACTGTTTTTT.

V gene TRBV7-2 combines with J gene TRBJ1-1, with D perhaps matching TRBD1 (5 bases). This CDR3 region has 14 residues. CDR1 and CDR2 (germline): SGHTA, FQGNSA. Trimming removed 1 base at V and 5 bases at J, with 11 bases between. CDR3 loop: CASSLVKGRTEAFF. CDR3 coding DNA: TGTGCCAGCAGCTTAGTTAAGGGGAGGACTGAAGCTTTCTTT.

CDR3 nucleotide sequence: TGTGCCAGCAGTGAAGTTAGGAGGGCCCTCTCCTACGAGCAGTACTTC. As protein: CASSEVRRALSYEQYF. The chain combines TRBV2 with TRBJ2-7; the D gene is possibly TRBD2 (6 bases). Germline values: CDR1 SNHLY, CDR2 FYNNEI. Trimming took 1 base from V and 0 from J, leaving 13 bases between them. This CDR3 has 16 residues. Supplemented by reference TRBV2 and TRBJ2-7, the full variable domain reads EPEVTQTPSHQVTQMGQEVILRCVPISNHLYFYWYRQILGQKVEFLVSFYNNEISEKSEIFDDQFSVERPDGSNFTLKIRSTKLEDSAMYFCASSEVRRALSYEQYFGPGTRLTVT.

The genes are TRBV18 and TRBJ1-3; D call uncertain. The CDR3 runs to 15 residues. V was clipped by 1 base and J by 4 bases, with 11 bases between them. The germline CDR1 and CDR2 sequences are KGHSH and LQKENI. For the CDR3, the DNA is TGTGCCAGCTCACCACTGACGGGGTTGGGAAACACCATATATTTT. This gives the protein CASSPLTGLGNTIYF.

In DNA form, the CDR3 reads TGTGCCAGCAGCCCGGGACAGCAAGGCTACACCTTC. It is translated as CASSPGQQGYTF. The chain carries TRBV7-8 and TRBJ1-2; 7 nucleotides match TRBD1. The CDR3 consists of 12 residues. V dropped 5 bases and J dropped 8; count of bases not matched to a gene: 5. Per the germline V gene, CDR1 is SGHVS and CDR2 is FQNEAQ.

The chain joins TRBV19 to TRBJ1-1; tentatively, D is TRBD1 (5 bases). This CDR3 region has 15 residues. Germline values: CDR1 LNHDA, CDR2 SQIVND (reference sequence). The V end was cut by 3 bases, the J end by 0 bases, with 11 bases between. CDR3 sequence: CASSIDRVMNTEAFF. The CDR3 coding sequence is TGTGCCAGTAGTATTGACAGAGTGATGAACACTGAAGCTTTCTTT.

J is TRBJ1-2 and V is TRBV29-1, with no clear D. Per germline, CDR1 SQVTM and CDR2 ANQGSEA. The CDR3 has 14 amino acids. Written as DNA, the CDR3 is TGCATCACTATGCCCGGGAATCCCCCCTATGGCTACACCTTC. This translates into CITMPGNPPYGYTF. Full variable domain (rest looked up from reference TRBV29-1 and TRBJ1-2): SAVISQKPSRDICQRGTSLTIQCQVDSQVTMMFWYRQQPGQSLTLIATANQGSEATYESGFVIDKFPISRPNLTFSTLTVSNMSPEDSSIYLCITMPGNPPYGYTFGSGTRLTVV.

Note on this clone: The same CDR3 arises from other DNA sequences in this sample as well. The rearrangement uses TRBV11-2 and TRBJ2-7; 10 bases fit TRBD1. Germline V gene data show CDR1 as SGHAT and CDR2 as FQNNGV. The CDR3 has 14 residues. V was pared by 3 bases and J by 3 bases, with 2 bases of the junction left unmatched. The CDR3 coding sequence is TGTGCCAGCAGCTTGGACAGGGGGAACTACGAGCAGTACTTC. This sequence encodes CASSLDRGNYEQYF.

This chain joins TRBV4-3 and TRBJ2-3, with 9 positions matching TRBD2. CDR1 LGHNA and CDR2 YSLEER come from the germline V gene. J was trimmed by 2 bases and V by 0 bases; bases with no gene match: 6. CDR3 length: 17 amino acids. In DNA form, the CDR3 reads TGCGCCAGCAGCCAAGATGGGCTAGCGGGGTACACAGATACGCAGTATTTT. Its translation: CASSQDGLAGYTDTQYF.

The rearrangement uses TRBV2 and TRBJ2-1, with D unresolved. The CDR3 extends over 12 amino acids. V was trimmed by 3 bases and J by 6 bases, leaving 6 bases between them. Per germline, CDR1 SNHLY and CDR2 FYNNEI. This CDR3 is CASSESANEQFF. The CDR3 DNA sequence: TGTGCCAGCAGTGAGAGTGCCAATGAGCAGTTCTTC.

The chain carries TRBV5-4 and TRBJ2-7, with a possible D match to TRBD1 (6 bases). V was shortened by 4 bases and J by 4 bases, with 12 bases between the two germline ends. The CDR3 has 13 amino acids. Germline CDR1 reads SGHNT; CDR2 reads YYREEE (reference sequence). CDR3 residues: CASSPGGGYEQYF. The DNA for the CDR3 is TGTGCCAGCAGCCCTGGGGGCGGGTACGAGCAGTACTTC.

CDR3: CASSFTGADSNQPQHF. As DNA, the CDR3 is TGTGCCAGCAGTTTTACAGGGGCGGATAGCAATCAGCCCCAGCATTTT. V is TRBV2 and J is TRBJ1-5; TRBD1 matches 7 bases. CDR3 length equals 16 residues. Germline CDR1 is SNHLY and CDR2 is FYNNEI. V was clipped by 5 bases and J by 0 bases; unmatched bases: 7.

The chain carries TRBV6-1 and TRBJ1-4, with D unclear. The CDR3 contains 12 residues. V gave up 2 bases and J gave up 7 bases, with 5 bases separating them. Germline V CDR1 and CDR2: MNHNS, SASEGT. The chain's CDR3 is CASSERGEKLFF. The DNA for the CDR3 is TGTGCCAGCAGTGAACGGGGTGAAAAACTGTTTTTT.

On this clone itself: A read error may account for a junction end that differs from germline. The chain joins TRBV4-1 to TRBJ1-4, with TRBD1 matching 7 bases. The CDR3 runs 20 residues. CDR1 and CDR2 (germline): MGHRA, YSYEKL. The CDR3, as DNA: TGCGCCCGCAGCCAAGATCCCCCAGCAGGGGGTGGGGCAACTAATGAAAAACTGTTTTTT. It translates to CARSQDPPAGGGATNEKLFF.

This chain connects TRBV6-1 to TRBJ2-5; 9 nucleotides align to TRBD1. V shed 5 bases, J shed 4 bases, and the junction held 5 bases outside the gene matches. CDR1 is MNHNS, CDR2 SASEGT, per germline. The CDR3 contains 14 residues. The CDR3 here is CASSTGGAGETQYF. CDR3 in DNA: TGTGCCAGCAGTACAGGGGGCGCGGGAGAGACCCAGTACTTC.

This sequence joins TRBV18 and TRBJ1-1; tentative D call: TRBD1 (5 bases). Trimming left V 1 base short and J 6 bases short, with 9 bases between. The germline CDR1 and CDR2 sequences are KGHSH and LQKENI. The CDR3 covers 13 residues. CDR3: CASSPRGLSEAFF. The CDR3 DNA is TGTGCCAGCTCACCACGGGGACTGTCTGAAGCTTTCTTT.

The V and J genes are TRBV11-3 and TRBJ2-2, with a possible D match to TRBD1 (5 bases). Looked up from germline, CDR1 is SGHNT and CDR2 is YENEEA. V lost 5 bases and J 9 bases, leaving 13 bases between the germline ends. The CDR3 spans 13 residues. CDR3 coding DNA: TGTGCCAGCAGCCATGGACATCTACGGGAGCTGTTTTTT. Translation gives CASSHGHLRELFF.

V usage is TRBV6-5 and J usage is TRBJ2-2; weak D call: TRBD2 (5 bases). V shed 10 bases and J shed 5 bases, with 14 bases lying between them. From germline, CDR1 is MNHEY and CDR2 SVGAGI. The CDR3 is made up of 13 amino acids. In DNA, the CDR3 is TGTGCCACCTCGTCGGGATTGACCGGGGAGCTGTTTTTT. Amino acid sequence: CATSSGLTGELFF.

This chain joins TRBV9 and TRBJ2-3; weak D call: TRBD2 (6 bases). The V end was cut by 0 bases, the J end by 2 bases, with 10 bases between. The CDR3 is 15 residues long. The germline V gene has CDR1 SGDLS and CDR2 YYNGEE. The CDR3 spells CASSVGSGYTDTQYF. The CDR3 DNA sequence: TGTGCCAGCAGCGTAGGTAGCGGATACACAGATACGCAGTATTTT.

The genes are TRBV6-1 and TRBJ2-2; 12 positions match TRBD2. The CDR3 extends over 14 amino acids. Looked up from germline, CDR1 is MNHNS and CDR2 is SASEGT. With V trimmed by 6 bases and J by 4 bases, 0 bases remained unmatched. The CDR3 sequence: CASRLAGGTGELFF. DNA of the CDR3: TGTGCCAGCAGACTAGCGGGGGGCACCGGGGAGCTGTTTTTT.

The chain carries TRBV5-1 and TRBJ2-2, with TRBD2 matching over 9 bases. After removal of 2 bases from V and 7 bases from J, the junction contained 3 bases not matched to a gene. Germline values: CDR1 SGHRS, CDR2 YFSETQ. The CDR3 has 14 residues. CDR3 sequence: CASSFSGSSGELFF. The CDR3, as DNA: TGCGCCAGCAGCTTTAGCGGGAGTAGCGGGGAGCTGTTTTTT.

The CDR3 DNA follows: TGCAGCGTTGAAATGGGACAGGGCCCCGGAAACACCATATATTTT. This sequence encodes CSVEMGQGPGNTIYF. This chain joins TRBV29-1 and TRBJ1-3; 9 nucleotides align to TRBD1. The CDR3 is 15 amino acids. Germline V gene lookup returns CDR1 SQVTM and CDR2 ANQGSEA. V was pared by 2 bases and J by 4 bases, with 6 bases of the junction left unmatched.